The table lists the clone carrying this T cell receptor beta chain with a few counts. The data stem from a study of blood T cell repertoires in COVID-19. Clones were sequenced by immunoSEQ multiplex PCR, and TCRdb holds only the in-frame ones, with some missing. The sample lists about 140,000 clones, over 70% occurring once. Germline V CDR1 and CDR2: SGDLS, YYNGEE. This CDR3 comprises 16 residues. V lost 0 bases, J lost 8 bases, and 11 bases stayed unmatched. The rearrangement links TRBV9 to TRBJ2-7; 10 bases match TRBD1. The TCR sequence derives from a woman aged 55 to 70 with acute or convalescent COVID-19. Sequencing input: peripheral blood. The CDR3 DNA reads TGTGCCAGCAGCGTAGAGTCGGGACAGGGGAAGGGGAAGCAGTACTTC. Residues: CASSVESGQGKGKQYF.